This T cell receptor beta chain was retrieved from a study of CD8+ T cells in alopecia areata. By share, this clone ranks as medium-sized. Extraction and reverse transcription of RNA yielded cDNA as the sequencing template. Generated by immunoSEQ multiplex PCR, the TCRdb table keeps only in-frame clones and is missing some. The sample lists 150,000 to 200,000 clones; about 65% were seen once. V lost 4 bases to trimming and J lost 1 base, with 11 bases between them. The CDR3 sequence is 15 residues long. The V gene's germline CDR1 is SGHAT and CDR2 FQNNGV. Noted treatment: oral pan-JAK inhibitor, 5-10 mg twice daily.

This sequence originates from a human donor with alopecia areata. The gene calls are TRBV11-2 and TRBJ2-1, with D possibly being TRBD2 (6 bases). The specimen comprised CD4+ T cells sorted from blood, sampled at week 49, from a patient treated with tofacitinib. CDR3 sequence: CASSSTRQSYNEQFF. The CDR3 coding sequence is TGTGCCAGCAGCTCGACTAGGCAATCCTACAATGAGCAGTTCTTC. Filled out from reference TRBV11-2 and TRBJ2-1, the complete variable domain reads EAGVAQSPRYKIIEKRQSVAFWCNPISGHATLYWYQQILGQGPKLLIQFQNNGVVDDSQLPKDRFSAERLKGVDSTLKIQPAKLEDSAVYLCASSSTRQSYNEQFFGPGTRLTVL.